Sequencing of this T cell receptor beta chain was carried out in a study of T cell repertoires in cytomegalovirus infection. Across the whole study: Recently identified HLA-C-restricted CMV epitopes and well-studied HLA-B-restricted CMV epitopes were used by the study. Indicated by public TCR beta signatures were CMV infection and matching HLA type. Whole-study results and caveats: Adding up the frequency of public TCR beta families identified people who carried CMV plus the relevant HLA. There were HLA-C-restricted CMV-specific TCR beta clonotypes dominating the ex vivo response.

Germline V gives CDR1 SGHVS, CDR2 FNYEAQ. Losses at the gene ends were 4 bases for V and 7 bases for J; bases not matched to a gene: 6. The CDR3 length is 14 residues. For this clonotype: Antigen specificity is unknown.

In TCRdb, the reads were re-called with MiXCR into one record per CDR3 protein. This sample carries around 500,000 distinct CDR3 sequences, approximately 42% of them seen once, and the ten largest clones take around 45%. The rearrangement joins TRBV7-6 to TRBJ1-5; 8 nucleotides match TRBD1. The sequenced sample was cultured PBMCs, obtained from culture after CMV antigen stimulation. This sequence was found in a human donor in good health (CMV status not recorded). Some clones in this sample may be carry-over from other donors' samples. The CDR3 protein is CASSSTDREQPQHF. The CDR3 DNA reads as TGTGCCAGCAGCTCGACGGACAGGGAACAGCCCCAGCATTTT.